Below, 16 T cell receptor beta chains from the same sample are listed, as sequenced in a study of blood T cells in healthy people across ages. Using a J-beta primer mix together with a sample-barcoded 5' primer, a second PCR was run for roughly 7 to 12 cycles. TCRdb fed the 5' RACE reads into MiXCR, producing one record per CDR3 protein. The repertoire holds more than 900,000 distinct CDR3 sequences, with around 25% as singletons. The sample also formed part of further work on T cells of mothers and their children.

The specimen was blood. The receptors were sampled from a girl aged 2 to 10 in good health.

The CDR3 DNA sequence: TGTGCCAGCAGACTACCGCGGGACAGTTCCTACAATGAGCAGTTCTTC. It encodes CASRLPRDSSYNEQFF. This rearrangement joins TRBV7-9 to TRBJ2-1, with a possible D match to TRBD1 (7 bases). Germline CDR1 reads SEHNR; CDR2 reads FQNEAQ (reference sequence). The CDR3 consists of 16 residues. The germline V and J ends were trimmed by 6 bases and 1 base, with 16 bases remaining between them.

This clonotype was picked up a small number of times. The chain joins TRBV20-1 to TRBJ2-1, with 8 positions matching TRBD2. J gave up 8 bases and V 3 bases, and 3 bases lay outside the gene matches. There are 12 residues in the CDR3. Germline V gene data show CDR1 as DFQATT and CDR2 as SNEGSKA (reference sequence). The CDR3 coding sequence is TGCAGTGCTAGCGGGAGGGAGCATGAGCAGTTCTTC. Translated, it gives CSASGREHEQFF.

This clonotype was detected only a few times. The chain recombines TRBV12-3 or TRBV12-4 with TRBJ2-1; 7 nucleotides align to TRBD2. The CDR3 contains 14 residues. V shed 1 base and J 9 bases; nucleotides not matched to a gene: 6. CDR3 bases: TGTGCCAGCAGTTTAGGCGGGGGAGCTTTTGAGCAGTTCTTC. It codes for CASSLGGGAFEQFF.

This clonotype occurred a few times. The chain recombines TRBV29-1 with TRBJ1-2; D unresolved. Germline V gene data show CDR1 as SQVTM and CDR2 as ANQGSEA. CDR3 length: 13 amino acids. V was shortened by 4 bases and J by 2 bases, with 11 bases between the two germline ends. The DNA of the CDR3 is TGCAGCGTTGGCCTAGACCAGAACTATGGCTACACCTTC. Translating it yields CSVGLDQNYGYTF. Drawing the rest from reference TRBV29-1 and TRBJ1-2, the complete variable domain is SAVISQKPSRDICQRGTSLTIQCQVDSQVTMMFWYRQQPGQSLTLIATANQGSEATYESGFVIDKFPISRPNLTFSTLTVSNMSPEDSSIYLCSVGLDQNYGYTFGSGTRLTVV.

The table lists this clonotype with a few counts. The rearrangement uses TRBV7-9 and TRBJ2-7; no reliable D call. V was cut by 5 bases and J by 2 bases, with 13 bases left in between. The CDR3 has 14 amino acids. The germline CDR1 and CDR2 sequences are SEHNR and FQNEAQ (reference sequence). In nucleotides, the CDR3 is TGTGCCAGCAGCCAGAGCCTCTTAACCTACGAGCAGTACTTC. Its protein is CASSQSLLTYEQYF.

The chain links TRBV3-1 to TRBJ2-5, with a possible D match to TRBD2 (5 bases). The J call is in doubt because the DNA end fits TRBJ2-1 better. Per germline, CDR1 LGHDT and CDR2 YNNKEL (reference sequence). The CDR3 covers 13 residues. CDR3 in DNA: TGTGCCAGCAACCTGAACGGGGATAATGAGCAGTTCTTC. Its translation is CASNLNGDNEQFF.

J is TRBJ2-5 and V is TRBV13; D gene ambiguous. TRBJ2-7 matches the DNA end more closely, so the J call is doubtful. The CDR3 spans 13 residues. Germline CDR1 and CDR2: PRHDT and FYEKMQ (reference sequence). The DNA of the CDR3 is TGTGCCAGCAGCTTAAAATCGGTGAGCGAGCAGTACTTC. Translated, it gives CASSLKSVSEQYF.

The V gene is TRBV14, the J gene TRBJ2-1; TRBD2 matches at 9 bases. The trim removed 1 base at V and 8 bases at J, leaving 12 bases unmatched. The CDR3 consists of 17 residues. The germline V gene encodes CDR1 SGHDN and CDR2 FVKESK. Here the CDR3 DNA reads TGTGCCAGCAGCCAAGCACTAGCGGGCATCGAGTTATATGAGCAGTTCTTC. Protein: CASSQALAGIELYEQFF.

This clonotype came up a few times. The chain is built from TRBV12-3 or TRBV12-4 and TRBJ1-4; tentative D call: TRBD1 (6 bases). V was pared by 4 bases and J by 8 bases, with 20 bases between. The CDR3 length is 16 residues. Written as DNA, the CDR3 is TGTGCCAGCAGTTCCGACGTTGGACAGCGTGGAGAAAAACTGTTTTTT. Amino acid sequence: CASSSDVGQRGEKLFF.

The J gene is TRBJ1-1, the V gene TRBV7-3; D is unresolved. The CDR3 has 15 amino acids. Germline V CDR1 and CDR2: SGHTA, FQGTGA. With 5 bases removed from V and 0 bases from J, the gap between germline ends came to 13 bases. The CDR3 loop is CASSIDDSVNTEAFF. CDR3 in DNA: TGTGCCAGCAGCATAGACGATTCTGTGAACACTGAAGCTTTCTTT.

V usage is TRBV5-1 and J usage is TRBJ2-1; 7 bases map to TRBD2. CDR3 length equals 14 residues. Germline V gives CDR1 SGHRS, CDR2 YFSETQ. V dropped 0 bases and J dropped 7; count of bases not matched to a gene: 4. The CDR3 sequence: CASSLAGGVNEQFF. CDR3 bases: TGCGCCAGCAGCTTGGCGGGGGGTGTAAATGAGCAGTTCTTC.

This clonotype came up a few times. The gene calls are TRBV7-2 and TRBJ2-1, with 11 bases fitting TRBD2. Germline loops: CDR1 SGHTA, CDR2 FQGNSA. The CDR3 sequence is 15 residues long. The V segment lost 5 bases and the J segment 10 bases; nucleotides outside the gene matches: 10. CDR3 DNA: TGTGCCAGCAGCCATACTAGCGGGAGTGGCTGGGAGCAGTTCTTC. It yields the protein CASSHTSGSGWEQFF. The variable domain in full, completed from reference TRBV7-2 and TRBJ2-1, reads GAGVSQSPSNKVTEKGKDVELRCDPISGHTALYWYRQSLGQGLEFLIYFQGNSAPDKSGLPSDRFSAERTGGSVSTLTIQRTQQEDSAVYLCASSHTSGSGWEQFFGPGTRLTVL.

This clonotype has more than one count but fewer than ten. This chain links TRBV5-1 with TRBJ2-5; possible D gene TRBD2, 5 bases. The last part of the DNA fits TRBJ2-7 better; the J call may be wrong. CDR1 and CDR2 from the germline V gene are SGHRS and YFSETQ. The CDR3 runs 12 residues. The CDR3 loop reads CASRAGYNEQYF. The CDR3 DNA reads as TGCGCCAGCCGCGCGGGTTATAACGAGCAGTACTTC.

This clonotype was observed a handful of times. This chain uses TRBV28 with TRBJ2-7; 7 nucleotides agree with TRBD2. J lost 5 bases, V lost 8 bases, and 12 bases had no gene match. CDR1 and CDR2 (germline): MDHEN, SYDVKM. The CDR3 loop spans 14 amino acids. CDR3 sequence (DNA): TGTGCCAGCTCGAACCGGGACTACATCCACGAGCAGTACTTC. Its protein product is CASSNRDYIHEQYF. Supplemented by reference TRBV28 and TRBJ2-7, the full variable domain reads DVKVTQSSRYLVKRTGEKVFLECVQDMDHENMFWYRQDPGLGLRLIYFSYDVKMKEKGDIPEGYSVSREKKERFSLILESASTNQTSMYLCASSNRDYIHEQYFGPGTRLTVT.

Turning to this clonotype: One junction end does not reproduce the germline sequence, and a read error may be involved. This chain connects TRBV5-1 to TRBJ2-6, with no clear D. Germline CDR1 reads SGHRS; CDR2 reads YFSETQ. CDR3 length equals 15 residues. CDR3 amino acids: CASSLGYSGANVLTF. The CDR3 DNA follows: TGTGCCAGCAGCTTGGGGTATTCTGGGGCCAACGTCCTGACTTTC.

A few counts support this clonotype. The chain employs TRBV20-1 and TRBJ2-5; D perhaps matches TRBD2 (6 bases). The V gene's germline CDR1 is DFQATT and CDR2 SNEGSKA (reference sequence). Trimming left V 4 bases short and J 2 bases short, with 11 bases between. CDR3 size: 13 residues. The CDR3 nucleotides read TGCAGTGCTAACCGGGAGACTCAAGAGACCCAGTACTTC. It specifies CSANRETQETQYF.